Presented here are 26 T cell receptor beta chains from one specimen sequenced in a study of HIV-infected children after antiretroviral therapy interruption. A 3' RACE protocol on RNA, with unique molecular identifiers, produced the TCR library. TCRdb reprocessed the 3' RACE reads via MiXCR and lists one record per CDR3 protein. The profile shows more than 40,000 distinct CDR3 sequences, more than 3.5% of them singletons. Regarding treatment: PENTA 11 planned treatment interruption arm or continuous ART arm. The specimen was CD45RA+ CD4+ T cells from PBMCs, pooled from several time points, collected from a donor given antiretroviral therapy, either interrupted or continuous. Subset of the sample: naive CD4+ CD45RA+ CD45RO- T cells. These receptors all come from a pool of human donors with HIV.

This clonotype was observed at least ten times. This chain joins TRBV6-1 and TRBJ2-7, with 10 nucleotides matching TRBD2. The germline V gene encodes CDR1 MNHNS and CDR2 SASEGT. V shed 6 bases and J 1 base; nucleotides not matched to a gene: 6. This CDR3 is built from 15 residues. The chain's CDR3 is CASRRETSGSYEQYF. CDR3 in DNA: TGTGCCAGCAGAAGGGAGACTAGCGGGTCCTACGAGCAGTACTTC.

In its sample, this clonotype was seen many times. The chain recombines TRBV20-1 with TRBJ1-1; tentative D call: TRBD1 (5 bases). CDR3 length equals 13 residues. The germline CDR1 and CDR2 sequences are DFQATT and SNEGSKA (reference sequence). V was clipped by 4 bases and J by 1 base, with 10 bases between them. The CDR3 DNA is TGCAGTGCTAAGACAGATCCGAACACTGAAGCTTTCTTT. Translated, it gives CSAKTDPNTEAFF.

This clonotype was seen repeatedly, ten times or more. The rearrangement joins TRBV18 to TRBJ2-7, with D perhaps assigned TRBD1 or TRBD2 (5 bases each). V gave up 3 bases and J gave up 6 bases, with 12 bases separating them. This CDR3 has 13 amino acids. Germline CDR1 reads KGHSH; CDR2 reads LQKENI. CDR3 protein: CASSPAGTGEQYF. The CDR3 DNA sequence: TGTGCCAGCTCACCGGCCGGGACCGGCGAGCAGTACTTC.

Regarding this clonotype: A read error may explain this, as a much larger clone is one base away. The chain joins TRBV6-2 or TRBV6-3 to TRBJ1-6; TRBD1 matches at 7 bases. Germline V gene data show CDR1 as MNHEY and CDR2 as SVGEGT. The CDR3 runs to 16 residues. This CDR3 is CASTPGGLLVNSPVHF. Written as DNA, the CDR3 is TGTGCCAGCACCCCAGGGGGGCTATTGGTTAATTCACCCGTCCACTTT.

This clonotype was counted many times. V is TRBV2 and J is TRBJ1-1; D may be TRBD1 (6 bases). The germline V gene has CDR1 SNHLY and CDR2 FYNNEI. The CDR3 consists of 13 residues. Trimming took 7 bases from V and 1 from J, leaving 10 bases between them. The CDR3, as DNA: TGTGCCAGCACCATGACAGGGAACACTGAAGCTTTCTTT. Translated: CASTMTGNTEAFF.

The rearrangement links TRBV27 to TRBJ1-1; TRBD1 matches at 7 bases. The CDR3 sequence is 17 residues long. Losses at the gene ends were 8 bases for V and 7 bases for J; bases not matched to a gene: 22. In germline, CDR1 is MNHEY, CDR2 SMNVEV (reference sequence). CDR3 in amino acids: CASSTTQGSGYFGEAFF. Written as DNA, the CDR3 is TGTGCCAGCTCCACTACACAGGGGTCCGGGTATTTCGGTGAAGCTTTCTTT.

In this sample, this clonotype turned up many times. The J gene is TRBJ2-7, the V gene TRBV5-1, with unresolved D. CDR3 size: 13 residues. V shed 0 bases and J shed 6 bases, with 10 bases lying between them. Looked up from germline, CDR1 is SGHRS and CDR2 is YFSETQ. This CDR3 reads CASSLVAISEQYF. CDR3 DNA sequence: TGCGCCAGCAGCTTGGTAGCCATCAGCGAGCAGTACTTC. Drawing the rest from reference TRBV5-1 and TRBJ2-7, the complete variable domain is KAGVTQTPRYLIKTRGQQVTLSCSPISGHRSVSWYQQTPGQGLQFLFEYFSETQRNKGNFPGRFSGRQFSNSRSEMNVSTLELGDSALYLCASSLVAISEQYFGPGTRLTVT.

This clonotype was seen many times. The rearrangement links TRBV6-5 to TRBJ1-1; D uncertain. CDR1 is MNHEY, CDR2 SVGAGI, per germline. V was clipped by 5 bases and J by 1 base, with 8 bases between them. This CDR3 has 13 amino acids. The CDR3 loop is CASSPQTNTEAFF. The CDR3 DNA reads as TGTGCCAGCAGTCCACAGACGAACACTGAAGCTTTCTTT.

This clonotype was seen repeatedly, ten times or more. The chain carries TRBV20-1 and TRBJ2-5; TRBD1 aligns across 9 bases. The trim removed 3 bases at V and 4 bases at J, leaving 9 bases unmatched. Germline V CDR1 and CDR2: DFQATT, SNEGSKA (reference sequence). This CDR3 is built from 15 residues. The CDR3 protein is CSASSLGTGRETQYF. In DNA form, the CDR3 reads TGCAGTGCTAGTTCCCTAGGGACAGGGCGAGAGACCCAGTACTTC.

The chain joins TRBV12-3 or TRBV12-4 to TRBJ1-5; tentatively, D is TRBD1 (6 bases). Trimming removed 3 bases from V and 7 bases from J, with 13 bases in between. The CDR3 length is 14 residues. The CDR3 loop reads CASSLAGEWQPQHF. Here the CDR3 DNA reads TGTGCCAGCAGTTTGGCAGGGGAGTGGCAGCCCCAGCATTTT.

This clonotype came up many times. This chain joins TRBV20-1 and TRBJ2-7; 12 bases are shared with TRBD1. CDR3 length equals 14 residues. Looked up from germline, CDR1 is DFQATT and CDR2 is SNEGSKA (reference sequence). Trimming at V came to 6 bases and at J to 6 bases, leaving 9 bases not matched to a gene. CDR3 DNA: TGCAGTGCCCCCCAGGGACAGGGGGCGGCCGAGCAGTACTTC. It translates to CSAPQGQGAAEQYF.

This clonotype was seen at least ten times. The J gene is TRBJ1-4, the V gene TRBV29-1, with TRBD1 as a possible D gene (5 bases). The CDR3 has 14 amino acids. Trimming stripped 5 bases from V and 8 bases from J, with 18 bases between. Germline lookup yields CDR1 SQVTM and CDR2 ANQGSEA. CDR3 sequence (DNA): TGCAGCGTTAGGGATTCTTCCGGGGGAGAAAAACTGTTTTTT. The encoded protein is CSVRDSSGGEKLFF.

This clonotype was seen at least ten times. V and J are TRBV19 and TRBJ1-5; D gene uncertain. The CDR3 covers 14 residues. Germline CDR1 LNHDA, CDR2 SQIVND (reference sequence). Trimming cost V 1 base and J 3 bases, with 7 bases left between them. CDR3 DNA sequence: TGTGCCAGTAGTATAGGTTCTTCCAATCAGCCCCAGCATTTT. It encodes CASSIGSSNQPQHF.

This clonotype has a count of ten or more. V gene TRBV11-1 combines with J gene TRBJ2-7; 9 bases are a match to TRBD1. Germline V gene lookup returns CDR1 SGHAT and CDR2 FQDESV (reference sequence). The CDR3 is 15 amino acids. V gave up 2 bases and J gave up 2 bases; unmatched junction bases: 4. CDR3 in DNA: TGTGCCAGCAGCTTAAGAGGGACAGGGCCCTACGAGCAGTACTTC. Translating gives CASSLRGTGPYEQYF.

This clonotype was picked up a small number of times. This CDR3 reads CASAGWNYGYTF. The CDR3 DNA reads as TGTGCCAGCGCGGGCTGGAACTATGGCTACACCTTC. The rearrangement links TRBV6-4 to TRBJ1-2; D ambiguous. V lost 8 bases and J 2 bases, leaving 9 bases between the germline ends. CDR3 length: 12 amino acids. Germline values: CDR1 MRHNA, CDR2 SNTAGT.

Ten or more counts support this clonotype. The chain uses TRBV12-3 or TRBV12-4 and TRBJ1-6; D is undetermined. There are 16 residues in the CDR3. Deletions cut 3 bases from V and 15 bases from J, with 24 bases between. CDR3 sequence (DNA): TGTGCCAGCAGTTTCTTGGGAGGAGGCCAATCCCTCCGCCTCCACTTT. It yields the protein CASSFLGGGQSLRLHF.

This clonotype came up many times. This rearrangement joins TRBV28 to TRBJ2-7; 10 nucleotides line up with TRBD1. V lost 5 bases and J lost 1; bases outside the gene matches: 8. CDR1 MDHEN and CDR2 SYDVKM come from the germline V gene. CDR3 length: 16 amino acids. The DNA of the CDR3 is TGTGCCAGCAGTCCGCCGGGACAGGGGCCTTCCTACGAGCAGTACTTC. This sequence encodes CASSPPGQGPSYEQYF.

This clonotype appeared many times. The V gene is TRBV20-1, the J gene TRBJ2-5, with a weak D call TRBD1 (5 bases). V lost 0 bases, J lost 7 bases, and 6 bases lay in between. CDR3 size: 11 residues. CDR1 DFQATT and CDR2 SNEGSKA come from the germline V gene (reference sequence). The CDR3 DNA follows: TGCAGTGCTAGAGATACAGGGACCCAGTACTTC. Translated, it gives CSARDTGTQYF.

This clonotype turned up a few times. The chain links TRBV28 to TRBJ1-1; no reliable D call. Germline V gene lookup returns CDR1 MDHEN and CDR2 SYDVKM. Trimming removed 3 bases at V and 11 bases at J, with 10 bases between. CDR3 length equals 11 residues. The CDR3 nucleotides are TGTGCCAGCAGTTTTACGACTAAGGCTTTCTTT. This gives the protein CASSFTTKAFF.

The CDR3 protein is CASRSPGNGYTF. CDR3 DNA sequence: TGTGCCAGCAGATCCCCAGGGAATGGCTACACCTTC. The chain is built from TRBV12-3 or TRBV12-4 and TRBJ1-2; tentative D call: TRBD1 (5 bases). This CDR3 has 12 amino acids. The ends were cut back, 6 bases at V and 6 bases at J, with 11 bases in the middle.

This clonotype showed up many times. The chain couples TRBV5-5 to TRBJ2-7; D call uncertain. The CDR3 is made up of 12 amino acids. V gave up 3 bases and J gave up 2 bases, with 6 bases separating them. Looked up from germline, CDR1 is SGHKS and CDR2 is YYEKEE (reference sequence). CDR3 coding DNA: TGTGCCAGCAGCTCGCATCCCTACGAGCAGTACTTC. Protein: CASSSHPYEQYF.

This clonotype was detected many times. The rearrangement joins TRBV5-1 to TRBJ1-1; no reliable D call. V was shortened by 0 bases and J by 4 bases, with 13 bases between the two germline ends. The CDR3 covers 15 residues. Germline V gene data show CDR1 as SGHRS and CDR2 as YFSETQ. CDR3 nucleotide sequence: TGCGCCAGCAGCTTGGGAGCGCGGATTATCACTGAAGCTTTCTTT. It specifies CASSLGARIITEAFF.

This clonotype has at least ten counts. The chain recombines TRBV9 with TRBJ1-2, with D possibly being TRBD1 (6 bases). CDR3 length: 13 residues. Germline values: CDR1 SGDLS, CDR2 YYNGEE. V was shortened by 6 bases and J by 7 bases, with 16 bases between the two germline ends. CDR3 sequence: CASTTGITAGYTF. CDR3 coding DNA: TGTGCCAGCACCACAGGGATTACAGCTGGCTACACCTTC. The full variable domain, in which reference TRBV9 and TRBJ1-2 provide the parts outside the CDR3, is DSGVTQTPKHLITATGQRVTLRCSPRSGDLSVYWYQQSLDQGLQFLIQYYNGEERAKGNILERFSAQQFPDLHSELNLSSLELGDSALYFCASTTGITAGYTFGSGTRLTVV.

This clonotype came up many times. V is TRBV2 and J is TRBJ1-5, with 7 bases lining up with TRBD1. This CDR3 region has 14 residues. Germline assignment: CDR1 SNHLY and CDR2 FYNNEI. V shed 4 bases and J 5 bases; nucleotides not matched to a gene: 5. CDR3 nucleotide sequence: TGTGCCAGCAGTGGACAGGGAAGGGATCAGCCCCAGCATTTT. This translates into CASSGQGRDQPQHF.

This clonotype occurred many times. The genes are TRBV10-3 and TRBJ2-7; TRBD2 agrees at 7 bases. Germline CDR1 is ENHRY and CDR2 is SYGVKD. V trimming: 6 bases; J trimming: 7 bases; junction bases outside the gene matches: 9. The CDR3 sequence is 13 residues long. This chain's CDR3 is CAISPAGRVEQYF. Written as DNA, the CDR3 is TGTGCCATCAGCCCAGCGGGGAGGGTGGAGCAGTACTTC.

This clonotype showed up many times. The V and J genes are TRBV7-2 and TRBJ2-4; 8 bases map to TRBD1. The CDR3 is 16 residues long. Germline loops: CDR1 SGHTA, CDR2 FQGNSA. Germline trimming cut 6 bases from V and 0 bases from J; bases unmatched to any gene: 7. CDR3 coding DNA: TGTGCCAGCAGACCGGCAGGGGGCCAAGCCAAAAACATTCAGTACTTC. It specifies CASRPAGGQAKNIQYF. The variable domain in full, with the rest retrieved from reference TRBV7-2 and TRBJ2-4, is GAGVSQSPSNKVTEKGKDVELRCDPISGHTALYWYRQSLGQGLEFLIYFQGNSAPDKSGLPSDRFSAERTGGSVSTLTIQRTQQEDSAVYLCASRPAGGQAKNIQYFGAGTRLSVL.